The next 5 T cell receptor beta chains were all read from a single sample in a study of Tregs in tolerant kidney transplant recipients. Some clones are missing from TCRdb's copy, which holds only in-frame ones; the method was immunoSEQ multiplex PCR. This table holds tens of thousands of clones, about 89% found once. Related graft donors supplied nonmyeloablative bone marrow transplants, and mixed chimerism was transient. The sequencing used CD4+ T cells from blood (PBMCs), collected 6 months after the transplant. The receptors stem from a human patient who received a combined kidney and bone marrow transplant. Some of the T cells might come from the graft donor.

V usage is TRBV2 and J usage is TRBJ2-3, with 7 bases lining up with TRBD2. Germline V lookup: CDR1 SNHLY, CDR2 FYNNEI. The CDR3 runs to 16 residues. V gave up 6 bases and J gave up 3 bases; unmatched junction bases: 12. CDR3 DNA sequence: TGTGCCAGCAGACCGCGACTAGCCCGTAGAACAGATACGCAGTATTTT. It codes for CASRPRLARRTDTQYF.

The V call is TRBV10-3, the J call TRBJ1-2, with a weak D call TRBD1 (5 bases). Germline CDR1 ENHRY, CDR2 SYGVKD. V was shortened by 10 bases and J by 5 bases, with 20 bases between the two germline ends. The CDR3 sequence is 14 residues long. The CDR3 sequence is CATTRTGEPYGYTF. The CDR3 region has the DNA TGTGCCACGACACGAACAGGTGAACCGTATGGCTACACCTTC.

CDR3 sequence: CASSIAEGPQYF. The CDR3, as DNA: TGTGCCAGTAGTATAGCGGAGGGTCCCCAGTACTTC. The V gene is TRBV19, the J gene TRBJ2-5; the D gene is possibly TRBD2 (6 bases). The CDR3 has 12 amino acids. The germline V gene encodes CDR1 LNHDA and CDR2 SQIVND (reference sequence). V gave up 1 base and J gave up 9 bases, with 9 bases separating them.

To note about this clone: Different DNA sequences within this sample yield the same CDR3. This chain joins TRBV7-2 and TRBJ1-6, with a weak D call TRBD1 (5 bases). Germline-derived CDR1 and CDR2 are SGHTA and FQGNSA. V was pared by 1 base and J by 5 bases, with 9 bases between. The CDR3 is 15 amino acids. The CDR3 nucleotides read TGTGCCAGCAGCTTAGGACAGAGTGATAATTCACCCCTCCACTTT. Its translation: CASSLGQSDNSPLHF.

The chain combines TRBV4-3 with TRBJ2-5, with 7 bases matching TRBD1. V was clipped by 0 bases and J by 5 bases; unmatched bases: 6. The V gene's germline CDR1 is LGHNA and CDR2 YSLEER. The CDR3 spans 15 residues. The CDR3 is CASSQDWWTGETQYF. CDR3 nucleotides: TGCGCCAGCAGCCAAGATTGGTGGACAGGCGAGACCCAGTACTTC.